This TCR beta chain was identified in a study of T cells in localized non-small cell lung cancer. Study conclusions and caveats: Analysis by sequencing included only one tumor region, so heterogeneity remains possible. Detection in adjacent lung was observed for a median roughly 57 of the top 100 tumor clones.

With regard to this clone: Its antigen is not known.

The germline CDR1 and CDR2 sequences are SSHAT and FNYEAQ (reference sequence). J lost 4 bases, V lost 2 bases, and 6 bases had no gene match. This CDR3 contains 15 residues. The assay was immunoSEQ multiplex PCR, and TCRdb's table has in-frame clones only and misses some. This table has around 7,100 clones, about 45% appearing once. The V and J genes are TRBV7-7 and TRBJ2-3, with TRBD1 matching over 7 bases. The source was lymph node tissue, collected before any cancer treatment. This receptor was identified in a man between 35 and 75 years old with stage I lung adenocarcinoma. Here the CDR3 reads CASSLFRTGADTQYF. In DNA form, the CDR3 reads TGTGCCAGCAGCTTATTCAGGACAGGAGCAGATACGCAGTATTTT.